What follows are 22 T cell receptor beta chains derived from one specimen sequenced in a study of shared clonotypes between healthy human individuals. Only in-frame clones appear in the TCRdb table, and some are missing; sequencing was by immunoSEQ multiplex PCR. The sample carries around 2.5 million clones, 93% recorded once. Material: naive CD4+ T cells from PBMCs. As for subset: CD45RA+ positively selected. These receptors were taken from a man younger than 35 in good health. Some clones in this sample may be carry-over from other donors' samples.

The rearrangement links TRBV27 to TRBJ2-7; no clear D gene. This CDR3 has 12 residues. Germline assignment: CDR1 MNHEY and CDR2 SMNVEV (reference sequence). Trimming stripped 2 bases from V and 6 bases from J, with 8 bases between. The CDR3 bases are TGTGCCAGCAGTTTAGGGGTTGGCGAGCAGTACTTC. Its protein is CASSLGVGEQYF.

This clone was found a few times. This rearrangement joins TRBV30 to TRBJ1-1; D gene unclear. The ends were cut back, 4 bases at V and 4 bases at J, with 13 bases in the middle. Looked up from germline, CDR1 is GTSNPN and CDR2 is SVGIG (reference sequence). This CDR3 region has 13 residues. The CDR3 sequence: CAWTGGLGTEAFF. CDR3 sequence (DNA): TGTGCCTGGACAGGAGGTTTGGGCACTGAAGCTTTCTTT.

This chain uses TRBV28 with TRBJ1-6, with a possible D match to TRBD1 (5 bases). Germline V CDR1 and CDR2: MDHEN, SYDVKM. Between the trimmed V and J ends, which lost 5 bases and 6 bases, there was a span of 14 bases. The CDR3 loop spans 15 amino acids. CDR3 DNA sequence: TGTGCCAGCAGTGTCATCCCCAGGGCTAATTCACCCCTCCACTTT. Its translation is CASSVIPRANSPLHF.

The V call is TRBV5-1, the J call TRBJ2-7; a possible D gene is TRBD1 (6 bases). Trimming shortened V by 1 base and J by 6 bases, and 20 bases separated the two germline ends. Germline CDR1 reads SGHRS; CDR2 reads YFSETQ. The CDR3 consists of 16 residues. DNA of the CDR3: TGCGCCAGCAGCTTGAGTACCGTCGACTTGGGGGCCGAGCAGTACTTC. Translating it yields CASSLSTVDLGAEQYF. The full variable domain, in which reference TRBV5-1 and TRBJ2-7 provide the parts outside the CDR3, is KAGVTQTPRYLIKTRGQQVTLSCSPISGHRSVSWYQQTPGQGLQFLFEYFSETQRNKGNFPGRFSGRQFSNSRSEMNVSTLELGDSALYLCASSLSTVDLGAEQYFGPGTRLTVT.

V is TRBV11-3 and J is TRBJ2-6; D gene uncertain. Trimming left V 4 bases short and J 1 base short, with 5 bases between. Per the germline V gene, CDR1 is SGHNT and CDR2 is YENEEA. The CDR3 has 14 amino acids. CDR3 residues: CASSSASGANVLTF. The DNA of the CDR3 is TGTGCCAGCAGCTCGGCATCTGGGGCCAACGTCCTGACTTTC.

The chain joins TRBV27 to TRBJ2-7, with D tentatively TRBD2 (6 bases). Germline assignment: CDR1 MNHEY and CDR2 SMNVEV (reference sequence). The CDR3 covers 14 residues. V was shortened by 5 bases and J by 6 bases, with 17 bases between the two germline ends. CDR3 nucleotide sequence: TGTGCCAGCAGTCCCCGGGACTCCCCTCTCGAGCAGTACTTC. Translated: CASSPRDSPLEQYF.

This chain links TRBV5-1 with TRBJ2-3; 14 bases are shared with TRBD2. Unmatched junction bases numbered 3, after V lost 7 bases and J lost 5 bases. The CDR3 contains 14 residues. The V gene's germline CDR1 is SGHRS and CDR2 YFSETQ. Here the CDR3 reads CASQGLAGEDTQYF. The CDR3 coding sequence is TGCGCCAGCCAGGGACTAGCGGGAGAAGATACGCAGTATTTT.

CDR3 DNA sequence: TGTGCCAGCAGCCCCGGGTCCCGGGCCGGGGAGCTGTTTTTT. Protein sequence: CASSPGSRAGELFF. The chain joins TRBV11-3 to TRBJ2-2; no clear D. The CDR3 length is 14 residues. Deletions cut 5 bases from V and 6 bases from J, with 13 bases between. Germline-derived CDR1 and CDR2 are SGHNT and YENEEA.

Here the CDR3 DNA reads TGTGCCAGCAGCCAAGAGGAGAGTAATGTCCGGGGCTACACCTTC. Its translation: CASSQEESNVRGYTF. This rearrangement joins TRBV4-2 to TRBJ1-2; D gene unclear. The CDR3 sequence is 15 residues long. V was shortened by 0 bases and J by 8 bases, with 16 bases between the two germline ends. Germline assignment: CDR1 LGHNA and CDR2 YNFKEQ.

This chain links TRBV21-1 with TRBJ2-3. TRBV21-1 is described as a pseudogene. The CDR3 spans 9 residues. CDR3 amino acids: CASTDTQYF. CDR3 coding DNA: TGTGCCAGCACAGATACGCAGTATTTT.

In regard to this clone: Other DNA sequences in the same sample also yield this CDR3. V usage is TRBV28 and J usage is TRBJ2-5, with D unclear. This CDR3 spans 12 amino acids. V was trimmed by 3 bases and J by 0 bases, leaving 2 bases between them. Germline V gene sequence: CDR1 MDHEN, CDR2 SYDVKM. The CDR3 nucleotides are TGTGCCAGCAGTTTGTACCAAGAGACCCAGTACTTC. This codes for CASSLYQETQYF. Based on the CDR3 plus reference TRBV28 and TRBJ2-5, the full variable domain is DVKVTQSSRYLVKRTGEKVFLECVQDMDHENMFWYRQDPGLGLRLIYFSYDVKMKEKGDIPEGYSVSREKKERFSLILESASTNQTSMYLCASSLYQETQYFGPGTRLLVL.

The J gene is TRBJ1-2, the V gene TRBV6-5; a possible D gene is TRBD1 (5 bases). V was trimmed by 6 bases and J by 4 bases, leaving 12 bases between them. The length of the CDR3 is 13 residues. The germline CDR1 and CDR2 sequences are MNHEY and SVGAGI. CDR3 in DNA: TGTGCCAGCAGCTCCGGGACCCGCTATGGCTACACCTTC. Its protein product is CASSSGTRYGYTF.

The rearrangement uses TRBV27 and TRBJ2-5; possible D gene TRBD1, 6 bases. The CDR3 contains 16 residues. Germline CDR1 is MNHEY and CDR2 is SMNVEV (reference sequence). Trimming cost V 6 bases and J 1 base, with 18 bases left between them. CDR3 nucleotide sequence: TGTGCCAGCAGAATAACAACAGGGCAAGCCCAAGAGACCCAGTACTTC. This encodes CASRITTGQAQETQYF.

As DNA, the CDR3 is TGTGCCAGCAGTAAAGCCAAGGGGGCAGATACGCAGTATTTT. This translates into CASSKAKGADTQYF. J is TRBJ2-3 and V is TRBV5-4; D perhaps matches TRBD1 (6 bases). This CDR3 has 14 residues. Germline CDR1 SGHNT, CDR2 YYREEE (reference sequence). Trimming left V 5 bases short and J 4 bases short, with 14 bases between.

In the case of this clone: The sample has other DNA sequences that encode this CDR3 too. The chain recombines TRBV28 with TRBJ2-5; D gene uncertain. Germline V gene data show CDR1 as MDHEN and CDR2 as SYDVKM. Between the trimmed V and J ends, which lost 3 bases and 4 bases, there was a span of 6 bases. The CDR3 length is 12 residues. CDR3 in amino acids: CASSFGVETQYF. CDR3 bases: TGTGCCAGCAGTTTTGGGGTAGAGACCCAGTACTTC.

V usage is TRBV4-2 and J usage is TRBJ2-3; TRBD2 matches 7 bases. The V segment lost 4 bases and the J segment 0 bases; nucleotides outside the gene matches: 4. The CDR3 length is 15 residues. The germline V gene has CDR1 LGHNA and CDR2 YNFKEQ. The CDR3 DNA reads as TGTGCCAGCAGCCGGGACTACATGAGCACAGATACGCAGTATTTT. This sequence encodes CASSRDYMSTDTQYF.

The chain carries TRBV18 and TRBJ2-4; the D call may be TRBD1 or TRBD2 (5 bases each). The V end lost 3 bases, the J end lost 10 bases, and 13 bases lay between the germline ends. Germline assignment: CDR1 KGHSH and CDR2 LQKENI. The CDR3 covers 13 residues. CDR3 region: CASSPPGRVIQYF. The CDR3 coding sequence is TGTGCCAGCTCACCGCCGGGGCGGGTAATTCAGTACTTC.

V is TRBV27 and J is TRBJ1-2, with D possibly TRBD1 on 5 matching bases. V was pared by 6 bases and J by 2 bases, with 25 bases between. Germline V gene lookup returns CDR1 MNHEY and CDR2 SMNVEV (reference sequence). The CDR3 is 18 residues long. The CDR3 DNA follows: TGTGCCAGCAGGGCGCGGGAGGGGAGGATTAACGGGAACTATGGCTACACCTTC. This codes for CASRAREGRINGNYGYTF.

This CDR3 reads CASSTFGSTDEKLFF. The CDR3 DNA reads as TGTGCCAGCAGCACCTTCGGGTCCACAGATGAAAAACTGTTTTTT. The V and J genes are TRBV27 and TRBJ1-4; no clear D gene. CDR1 is MNHEY and CDR2 is SMNVEV in the germline V gene (reference sequence). V was shortened by 6 bases and J by 6 bases, with 17 bases between the two germline ends. CDR3 length equals 15 residues.

This clone was observed a single time. The V call is TRBV5-4, the J call TRBJ2-5, with 9 bases matching TRBD2. Trimming cost V 4 bases and J 5 bases; bases outside gene matches: 15. CDR1 and CDR2 (germline): SGHNT, YYREEE (reference sequence). The CDR3 has 17 residues. Here the CDR3 DNA reads TGTGCCAGCAGCAAAGGGGGCGGGACTAGCTCTTCGGAGACCCAGTACTTC. Its protein is CASSKGGGTSSSETQYF.

The chain couples TRBV28 to TRBJ2-2, with TRBD1 matching 8 bases. The CDR3 runs to 14 residues. Germline assignment: CDR1 MDHEN and CDR2 SYDVKM. V shed 5 bases, J shed 6 bases, and the junction held 5 bases outside the gene matches. CDR3: CASSRQGIAGELFF. CDR3 nucleotide sequence: TGTGCCAGCAGTCGACAGGGGATCGCCGGGGAGCTGTTTTTT.

In its sample, this clone was seen once. The V gene is TRBV6-1, the J gene TRBJ1-2; unclear D gene. Germline assignment: CDR1 MNHNS and CDR2 SASEGT. Trimming pared 0 bases from V and 4 bases from J, leaving 9 bases between. This CDR3 contains 14 residues. CDR3 DNA sequence: TGTGCCAGCAGTGAAGCGCGCTCGGGCTATGGCTACACCTTC. Its translation: CASSEARSGYGYTF.